What follows is one T cell receptor (beta chain) and its context. It lacks a known antigen. No much larger clone is present one base from it, and per-base qualities are unavailable. These data belong to a study of blood T cell repertoires in COVID-19 (TCRdb year 2020). General notes on the study: Samples from collaborators originated in the United States, Italy and Spain and spanned both the acute and convalescent phases of COVID-19. The prospective study material was composed of cDNA or gDNA derived from T cells, B-cell-depleted T cells, or PBMCs. The repertoires were released in a freely available public database meant as a resource for research on the immune response to SARS-CoV-2. Samples came from the ongoing ImmuneRACE study (first 160 participants) plus 1,254 subjects from 6 global collaborators. Subjects who had been exposed to COVID-19, were actively infected with it, or had recovered from it provided the deeply sampled blood TCRbeta repertoires that made up the dataset. Where available, HLA class I and class II types were taken from metadata supplied by the sample provider and were not determined by assay-based typing. The sample metadata nearly always contained a de-identified subject ID, COVID-19 status, age in years and sex. What the study reported, not specific to this receptor: How much clinical and demographic metadata was included differed by source and by participant, and the metadata was provided uncurated.

Another Seattle source contributed samples from volunteer blood donors who had recovered from COVID-19. Whole blood was collected in K2EDTA tubes by collaborating institutions according to the institutions' own protocols. For TCRbeta analysis, collaborator samples were shipped as frozen whole blood, as isolated PBMCs, or as DNA extracted from either sample type. For CDR1 and CDR2, the germline V gene (reference sequence) lists LNHNV and YYDKDF. Inclusive of the bounding cysteine and phenylalanine, the CDR3 is 15 residues long. The DNA shown is the 45-base CDR3, in frame from base 1. The junction shows trimming of 5 bases on V and 6 bases on J, and the gene matches do not reach 4 bases of it. TCRbeta CDR3 regions were amplified from genomic DNA using the immunoSEQ Assay, a bias-controlled multiplex PCR. Turning to the authors' computational methods: The number of nucleated cells in each sample was estimated by amplification of reference gene primers within the assay. Sequence reads were collapsed and filtered to measure the absolute abundance of every unique TCRbeta CDR3 rearrangement. For each sample, productive Simpson clonality was calculated as the square root of Simpson's diversity index across productive rearrangements. TCRdb holds this immuneACCESS table with in-frame rearrangements only. Some clones are missing; in checked studies, unresolved V genes explain under half, and the rest has no known cause. That table gives V, J and clone size, and the DNA gave D and trimming. The sample profile shows around 190,000 clones; roughly 87% of them were found once. The ten largest make up under 2% of the sample.

The sequence derives from a man between 18 and 29 years old who had recovered from COVID-19. The rearranged chain carries TRBV15 and TRBJ2-1, with 13 central nucleotides matching TRBD2. Sequencing was carried out using peripheral blood. The nucleotides are TGTGCCACCAGCGCTGGGACTAGCGGGACCAATGAGCAGTTCTTC. Its product reads: CATSAGTSGTNEQFF.